This T cell receptor (beta chain) comes out of a study of cytomegalovirus exposure and HLA in healthy donors. Study results and caveats: A classifier reportedly called cytomegalovirus status with high sensitivity and specificity. Earlier findings revealed that most TCR beta V segments proved productive either about 87% or about 30% of the time.

The V gene's germline CDR1 is SGHNT and CDR2 YYREEE (reference sequence). The CDR3 is 14 amino acids. The junction had 11 bases not matched to a gene; V was cut back by 4 bases and J by 13 bases. This clone was recorded once. As yet, its antigen is unknown. Vbeta (60) and Jbeta (13) primers were used in the PCR. Clones were read by immunoSEQ multiplex PCR, and TCRdb kept only the in-frame ones, dropping some. The sample includes about 150,000 clones, about 85% seen only once; the top ten take approximately 6.8%. The sample was PBMCs. This TCR came from a male donor in good health and CMV-seropositive. The chain uses TRBV5-4 and TRBJ1-6; 7 positions match TRBD1. DNA of the CDR3: TGTGCCAGCAGCGCCGGACAGGATCCTCAGCCCCTCCACTTT. This gives the protein CASSAGQDPQPLHF.